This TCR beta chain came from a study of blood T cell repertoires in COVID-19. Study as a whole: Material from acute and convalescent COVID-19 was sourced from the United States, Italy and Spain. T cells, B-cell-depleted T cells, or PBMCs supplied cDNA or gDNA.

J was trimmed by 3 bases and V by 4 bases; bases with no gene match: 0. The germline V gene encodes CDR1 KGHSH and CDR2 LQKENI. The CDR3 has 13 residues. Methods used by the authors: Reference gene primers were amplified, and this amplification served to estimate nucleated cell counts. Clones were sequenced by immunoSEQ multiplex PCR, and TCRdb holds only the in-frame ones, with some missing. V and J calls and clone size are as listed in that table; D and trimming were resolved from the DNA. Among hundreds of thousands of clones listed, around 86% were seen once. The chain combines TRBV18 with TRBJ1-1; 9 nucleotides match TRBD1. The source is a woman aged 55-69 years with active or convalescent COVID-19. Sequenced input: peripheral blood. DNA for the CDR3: TGTGCCAGCTCACGACAGGGGGACACTGAAGCTTTCTTT. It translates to CASSRQGDTEAFF.